At least ten counts were recorded for the clone carrying this TCR beta chain. Its antigen is unidentified. Constant-segment primers served in 5'RACE that generated TCR alpha and TCR beta cDNA libraries bearing sample barcodes and UMIs. Using its own MiXCR run on the 5' RACE reads, TCRdb lists one record per CDR3 protein. The sample records a few hundred thousand distinct CDR3 sequences, approximately 14% being singletons. The data were obtained in a study of T-cell memory formation after mild COVID-19. Findings and limits, study-wide: Later expanders leaned toward CD4+, whereas clones contracting from day 15 to 85 were balanced CD4/CD8. Within pre-infection memory, some responding clones were found, suggesting cross-reactive memory joined. Largely, contracting CD4+ clones fell within CM and EM, and contracting CD8+ clones within EMRA.

The CDR3 spans 16 residues. V gave up 5 bases and J gave up 4 bases, with 15 bases separating them. Germline assignment: CDR1 SGHTA and CDR2 FQGNSA. The sample taken for sequencing was PBMCs or a T cell subset sorted from them (not recorded which). The sequence was collected from a young man who had mild COVID-19 (a few samples of this study predate the infection). Cell type and time point are not known. The J gene is TRBJ2-6, the V gene TRBV7-2, with D maybe TRBD2 (6 bases). The CDR3 region has the DNA TGTGCCAGCAGCCCGACCGGGGGTTCAGGGGCCAACGTCCTGACTTTC. Translated: CASSPTGGSGANVLTF.